These T cell receptor beta chains were read from a single sample in a study of blood T cell repertoires in COVID-19. The method was immunoSEQ multiplex PCR; TCRdb's version includes in-frame clones alone and lacks a portion of them. The sample shows fewer than 350,000 clones, 75% to 90% of them seen only once. The specimen sequenced was PBMCs or T cells enriched from blood (not recorded which). All receptors come from a woman between 40 and 50 years old who had recovered from COVID-19. CDR3s leave out the opening cysteine and the closing phenylalanine or tryptophan.

J | V | CDR3
TRBJ2-1 | TRBV30 | ACTSRSADSYNEQF
TRBJ1-2 | TRBV12-3/TRBV12-4 | ASSLLQGYGYT
TRBJ1-3 | TRBV11-3 | ASSLTPTVSGNTIY
TRBJ2-7 | TRBV19 | ASSPLRDNHEQY
TRBJ1-2 | TRBV29-1 | SVVDSYGYT
TRBJ2-7 | TRBV7-9 | ASSPADRSYEQY
TRBJ2-5 | TRBV6-1 | ASSESWGLVRETQY
TRBJ2-3 | TRBV2 | ASSEPVQY
TRBJ1-5 | TRBV28 | ASSLSQVEQPQH
TRBJ2-2 | TRBV29-1 | SVAGHSNTGELF
TRBJ2-7 | TRBV7-9 | ASSSPDGEQY
TRBJ2-1 | TRBV11-2 | ASSFFSGGLKNEQF
TRBJ1-1 | TRBV30 | ASDRNTEAF
TRBJ1-2 | TRBV27 | ASSLGGQSRYT
TRBJ1-1 | TRBV27 | ASSLSGGTEAF
TRBJ2-5 | TRBV5-4 | ASSFATSGQETQY
TRBJ2-3 | TRBV2 | ASSGLAGAEDTQY
TRBJ2-7 | TRBV12-3/TRBV12-4 | ASSPLGYEQY
TRBJ2-7 | TRBV28 | ASTRGVNSEQY
TRBJ1-1 | TRBV29-1 | SVEDEDRGEAF
TRBJ2-4 | TRBV2 | ASSDRREGPKNIQY
TRBJ2-2 | TRBV11-1 | ASSLFQVGYTGELF
TRBJ2-2 | TRBV11-3 | ASSLGGRGTGELF
TRBJ2-3 | TRBV11-2 | ASSFDGGTDTQY
TRBJ1-6 | TRBV5-1 | ASSLGGQRSPLH
TRBJ2-1 | TRBV24-1 | ATSDPRTVSSYNEQF
TRBJ2-7 | TRBV2 | ASSNRQGTYEQY
TRBJ2-7 | TRBV6-2/TRBV6-3 | ASSYPPSGGTYEQY
TRBJ1-2 | TRBV7-2 | ASSRGQLYGYT
TRBJ2-2 | TRBV2 | ASSPIETGTNTGELF
TRBJ2-1 | TRBV4-1 | ASSQSGQSSYNEQF
TRBJ1-3 | TRBV9 | ASSFRDRGSGNTIY
TRBJ2-7 | TRBV5-1 | ASSPGTVTYEQY
TRBJ2-3 | TRBV30 | AWTGLAGPGTQY
TRBJ2-1 | TRBV7-2 | ASSLVAGGSNEQF
TRBJ2-5 | TRBV7-9 | ASSTILGTGGDRETQY
TRBJ2-2 | TRBV7-3 | ASSLLQGAGELF
TRBJ1-2 | TRBV30 | AWTAALRGYT
TRBJ1-2 | TRBV5-6 | ASSPLGRGKDGYT
TRBJ2-3 | TRBV7-2 | ASSLGLAADTQY
TRBJ2-2 | TRBV5-1 | ASSQTSFRELF
TRBJ2-7 | TRBV19 | ASSDQVAEQY
TRBJ1-2 | TRBV29-1 | SVENGGAAYGYT
TRBJ2-3 | TRBV28 | ASKLAGVTDTQY
TRBJ1-2 | TRBV9 | ASSATDEHGGDGYT
TRBJ1-6 | TRBV7-2 | ASRQGGNSPLH
TRBJ1-6 | TRBV19 | ASSMMQFNSPLH
TRBJ2-2 | TRBV28 | ASSSDRMNTGELF
TRBJ1-2 | TRBV7-2 | ASSLDAGTGLRYGYT
TRBJ2-7 | TRBV7-8 | ASSVGGRADYEQY
TRBJ2-7 | TRBV28 | ASSRPGQALGTYEQY
TRBJ2-5 | TRBV13 | ASSLRAQETQY
TRBJ2-3 | TRBV5-4 | ASSFDRGTDTQY
TRBJ2-7 | TRBV6-5 | ASSYEGETYEQY
TRBJ1-3 | TRBV9 | ASSVDRVLPGNTIY
TRBJ1-5 | TRBV12-3/TRBV12-4 | ASSPNRDQPQH
TRBJ2-7 | TRBV6-2/TRBV6-3 | ASSFLRDTVREQY
TRBJ1-1 | TRBV27 | ASRATGSVGTEAF
TRBJ2-7 | TRBV7-2 | ASRLLAETYEQY
TRBJ2-7 | TRBV19 | ASSSYQGQGSYEQY